These 31 T cell receptor beta chains originate from one sample sequenced in a study of CD8 T cells in Susac syndrome. The authors reverse transcribed roughly 0.5 to 1 ug RNA with random hexamers. TCRdb re-derived calls from the immunoSEQ multiplex PCR reads in MiXCR, one entry per CDR3 protein. This table has fewer than 200,000 distinct CDR3 sequences, 85% to 95% appearing once. Sequencing used CD8+ T cells from PBMCs. Receptors were obtained from a human donor with multiple sclerosis.

V is TRBV5-1 and J is TRBJ1-2; possibly TRBD1 for D (5 bases). Germline CDR1 and CDR2: SGHRS and YFSETQ. Between the trimmed V and J ends, which lost 1 base and 0 bases, there was a span of 16 bases. The CDR3 is 17 amino acids. CDR3 DNA sequence: TGCGCCAGCAGCTTGTCTGTTGGGCAGGGTACTAACTATGGCTACACCTTC. This gives the protein CASSLSVGQGTNYGYTF.

The chain has TRBV29-1 and TRBJ1-1; tentative D call: TRBD1 (5 bases). Trimming stripped 7 bases from V and 1 base from J, with 10 bases between. The CDR3 length is 12 residues. Germline values: CDR1 SQVTM, CDR2 ANQGSEA. The CDR3 DNA reads as TGCAGCGCACGAGGGGCGAACACTGAAGCTTTCTTT. Translating gives CSARGANTEAFF.

This chain links TRBV20-1 with TRBJ1-1; 7 bases fit TRBD1. The CDR3 loop spans 13 amino acids. CDR1 is DFQATT and CDR2 is SNEGSKA in the germline V gene (reference sequence). The trim removed 5 bases at V and 0 bases at J, leaving 3 bases unmatched. CDR3 residues: CSAWDSMNTEAFF. The DNA for the CDR3 is TGCAGTGCTTGGGACAGCATGAACACTGAAGCTTTCTTT.

This clonotype was found once. CDR3 sequence reads: CSAGAGYEQYF. In DNA, the CDR3 is TGCAGTGCTGGGGCGGGGTACGAGCAGTACTTC. V and J are TRBV20-1 and TRBJ2-7; a weak D match, TRBD2 (6 bases). Trimming left V 5 bases short and J 4 bases short, with 9 bases between. Per the germline V gene, CDR1 is DFQATT and CDR2 is SNEGSKA (reference sequence). This CDR3 region has 11 residues.

This sequence joins TRBV20-1 and TRBJ1-1, with 7 bases that match TRBD1. The CDR3 covers 14 residues. Unmatched junction bases numbered 5, after V lost 0 bases and J lost 4 bases. CDR1 is DFQATT and CDR2 is SNEGSKA in the germline V gene (reference sequence). The CDR3 spells CSARDLQGGTEAFF. The CDR3 DNA follows: TGCAGTGCTAGAGATCTCCAGGGGGGCACTGAAGCTTTCTTT.

The rearrangement joins TRBV9 to TRBJ1-1; no firm D call. The V and J ends lost 3 bases and 5 bases respectively, with 11 bases between them. The length of the CDR3 is 13 residues. CDR1 and CDR2 from the germline V gene are SGDLS and YYNGEE. The CDR3 is CASSAGSRTEAFF. CDR3 nucleotides: TGTGCCAGCAGCGCGGGAAGTCGGACTGAAGCTTTCTTT.

This CDR3 reads CASSGQGIQPQHF. The CDR3 DNA reads TGTGCCAGCAGTGGACAGGGGATTCAGCCCCAGCATTTT. The V call is TRBV25-1, the J call TRBJ1-5, with 8 nucleotides matching TRBD1. The germline CDR1 and CDR2 sequences are MGHDK and SYGVNS. The ends lost 4 bases at V and 6 bases at J; junction bases unmatched: 2. The CDR3 contains 13 residues.

The rearrangement links TRBV20-1 to TRBJ1-5, with 8 bases fitting TRBD1. This CDR3 has 13 amino acids. Germline V lookup: CDR1 DFQATT, CDR2 SNEGSKA (reference sequence). With 8 bases clipped from V and 2 bases from J, the junction kept 5 bases outside the gene matches. CDR3 DNA: TGCAGTACGACAGGGGAGGGCAATCAGCCCCAGCATTTT. As protein: CSTTGEGNQPQHF.

The J gene is TRBJ1-1, the V gene TRBV29-1; TRBD1 matches 7 bases. From germline, CDR1 is SQVTM and CDR2 ANQGSEA. There are 14 residues in the CDR3. J was trimmed by 11 bases and V by 5 bases; bases with no gene match: 17. The CDR3 reads CSVPTDRSPFGAFF. As DNA, the CDR3 is TGCAGCGTTCCCACGGACAGGTCACCATTTGGGGCTTTCTTT.

The chain employs TRBV13 and TRBJ1-4; 7 bases are a match to TRBD1. The V gene end was trimmed by 4 bases and the J gene end by 8 bases; junction bases not matched to a gene: 10. CDR3 length: 15 amino acids. CDR1 and CDR2 from the germline V gene are PRHDT and FYEKMQ (reference sequence). The CDR3 loop is CASSSRQGPEEKLFF. Here the CDR3 DNA reads TGTGCCAGCAGCTCTAGACAGGGACCGGAGGAAAAACTGTTTTTT.

The table lists this clonotype with a count of one. The gene calls are TRBV20-1 and TRBJ1-1; D is undetermined. The CDR3 length is 15 residues. Trimming removed 0 bases from V and 5 bases from J, with 16 bases in between. Germline assignment: CDR1 DFQATT and CDR2 SNEGSKA (reference sequence). The CDR3 here is CSARDLVRGDTEAFF. As DNA, the CDR3 is TGCAGTGCTAGAGATTTGGTTCGAGGAGATACTGAAGCTTTCTTT.

This chain uses TRBV20-1 with TRBJ1-2; D is unclear. CDR1 and CDR2 (germline): DFQATT, SNEGSKA (reference sequence). The CDR3 is 8 amino acids. Trimming stripped 6 bases from V and 14 bases from J, with 10 bases between. The chain's CDR3 is CSAEQATF. CDR3 coding DNA: TGCAGTGCGGAACAAGCGACCTTC.

The chain couples TRBV7-9 to TRBJ2-7; TRBD1 agrees at 7 bases. In germline, CDR1 is SEHNR, CDR2 FQNEAQ (reference sequence). The CDR3 has 14 residues. Trimming took 5 bases from V and 3 from J; bases not matched to a gene: 7. CDR3 bases: TGTGCCAGCAGCGCCGGGACAGAGCTCTACGAGCAGTACTTC. Its protein is CASSAGTELYEQYF.

The J gene is TRBJ1-2, the V gene TRBV5-1; D perhaps matches TRBD1 (5 bases). The CDR3 covers 13 residues. V lost 4 bases to trimming and J lost 8 bases, with 15 bases between them. Germline values: CDR1 SGHRS, CDR2 YFSETQ. CDR3 amino acids: CASSKRGRRGYTF. In DNA form, the CDR3 reads TGCGCCAGCAGCAAAAGGGGACGTCGGGGCTACACCTTC.

This chain links TRBV29-1 with TRBJ2-1, with 9 bases fitting TRBD2. The CDR3 extends over 14 amino acids. Germline-derived CDR1 and CDR2 are SQVTM and ANQGSEA. J was trimmed by 7 bases and V by 3 bases; bases with no gene match: 7. For the CDR3, the DNA is TGCAGCGTTGAGGGGCTAGCGGGGTGGAATGAGCAGTTCTTC. It encodes CSVEGLAGWNEQFF.

The rearrangement uses TRBV7-9 and TRBJ2-1, with 10 bases aligning to TRBD2. CDR1 is SEHNR and CDR2 is FQNEAQ in the germline V gene (reference sequence). With V trimmed by 4 bases and J by 6 bases, 6 bases remained unmatched. The CDR3 contains 15 residues. The CDR3 DNA sequence: TGTGCCAGCAGCTCCACTAGCGGGGTTCTCAATGAGCAGTTCTTC. Protein: CASSSTSGVLNEQFF. Based on the CDR3 plus reference TRBV7-9 and TRBJ2-1, the full variable domain is DTGVSQNPRHKITKRGQNVTFRCDPISEHNRLYWYRQTLGQGPEFLTYFQNEAQLEKSRLLSDRFSAERPKGSFSTLEIQRTEQGDSAMYLCASSSTSGVLNEQFFGPGTRLTVL.

Worth noting for this clonotype: A junction boundary mismatches the germline segment, possibly from a read error. The chain links TRBV9 to TRBJ2-3, with 7 bases identical to TRBD2. The V gene's germline CDR1 is SGDLS and CDR2 YYNGEE. The CDR3 is made up of 14 amino acids. The CDR3 loop reads CATSHGGSGDTQYF. The DNA for the CDR3 is TGTGCCACCAGCCATGGCGGGAGCGGGGATACGCAGTATTTT.

This sequence joins TRBV9 and TRBJ2-7; D call uncertain. Trimming cost V 3 bases and J 0 bases, with 10 bases left between them. CDR3 length: 14 amino acids. Per germline, CDR1 SGDLS and CDR2 YYNGEE. CDR3 sequence (DNA): TGTGCCAGCAGCGGTAGGGAAGGCTCCTACGAGCAGTACTTC. This sequence encodes CASSGREGSYEQYF. Based on the CDR3 plus reference TRBV9 and TRBJ2-7, the full variable domain is DSGVTQTPKHLITATGQRVTLRCSPRSGDLSVYWYQQSLDQGLQFLIQYYNGEERAKGNILERFSAQQFPDLHSELNLSSLELGDSALYFCASSGREGSYEQYFGPGTRLTVT.

This clonotype came up once. V gene TRBV9 combines with J gene TRBJ2-1; D not resolved. The CDR3 covers 13 residues. Germline assignment: CDR1 SGDLS and CDR2 YYNGEE. Between the trimmed V and J ends, which lost 3 bases and 10 bases, there was a span of 14 bases. CDR3 in DNA: TGTGCCAGCAGCGGCGGCTCTCCCAGGGAGCAGTTCTTC. Its protein product is CASSGGSPREQFF.

The chain couples TRBV3-1 to TRBJ2-7; D is unresolved. Germline V gene lookup returns CDR1 LGHDT and CDR2 YNNKEL (reference sequence). V was shortened by 1 base and J by 2 bases, with 6 bases between the two germline ends. The CDR3 is made up of 13 amino acids. CDR3 residues: CASSQVSPYEQYF. DNA of the CDR3: TGTGCCAGCAGCCAAGTGAGCCCCTACGAGCAGTACTTC.

This clonotype appeared a single time. The V gene is TRBV7-9, the J gene TRBJ1-4; D is undetermined. Deletions cut 5 bases from V and 5 bases from J, with 9 bases between. Looked up from germline, CDR1 is SEHNR and CDR2 is FQNEAQ (reference sequence). This CDR3 contains 13 residues. In DNA form, the CDR3 reads TGTGCCAGCAGCCTAACGGAAAATGAAAAACTGTTTTTT. It yields the protein CASSLTENEKLFF.

The J gene is TRBJ1-5, the V gene TRBV7-9, with D maybe TRBD1 (5 bases). CDR3 length: 17 residues. Germline V gene lookup returns CDR1 SEHNR and CDR2 FQNEAQ (reference sequence). V was shortened by 5 bases and J by 6 bases, with 23 bases between the two germline ends. The DNA of the CDR3 is TGTGCCAGCAGCCTATCGCAGGGAAGCGAAGTAAGTCAGCCCCAGCATTTT. Translation gives CASSLSQGSEVSQPQHF.

The chain combines TRBV2 with TRBJ2-5, with D possibly called TRBD1 or TRBD2 (6 bases each). CDR1 is SNHLY and CDR2 is FYNNEI in the germline V gene. This CDR3 spans 16 amino acids. Trimming removed 7 bases from V and 5 bases from J, with 23 bases in between. The DNA for the CDR3 is TGTGCCAGCAAAAAATCGCCGAGGGGGGCCGAGGAGACCCAGTACTTC. This encodes CASKKSPRGAEETQYF.

The V gene is TRBV13, the J gene TRBJ1-1, with D hard to call. The germline gives CDR1 PRHDT, CDR2 FYEKMQ (reference sequence). The V end lost 0 bases, the J end lost 1 base, and 6 bases lay between the germline ends. This CDR3 spans 14 amino acids. CDR3 sequence: CASSLGPKNTEAFF. CDR3 coding DNA: TGTGCCAGCAGCTTAGGACCTAAGAACACTGAAGCTTTCTTT.

The genes are TRBV7-9 and TRBJ2-7; 7 bases map to TRBD1. The CDR3 loop spans 16 amino acids. CDR1 is SEHNR and CDR2 is FQNEAQ in the germline V gene (reference sequence). The V and J ends lost 7 bases and 4 bases, in that order; junction bases with no gene match: 16. This CDR3 is CASTRVTGDRGYEQYF. The DNA of the CDR3 is TGTGCCAGCACCCGAGTTACAGGGGACAGAGGGTACGAGCAGTACTTC.

The gene calls are TRBV5-6 and TRBJ2-3, with D unclear. The germline gives CDR1 SGHDT, CDR2 YYEEEE. This CDR3 region has 14 residues. Trimming cost V 1 base and J 4 bases, with 10 bases left between them. The CDR3 sequence is CASSLMVTSDTQYF. The CDR3 DNA reads as TGTGCCAGCAGCTTGATGGTAACCTCAGATACGCAGTATTTT.

The V and J genes are TRBV29-1 and TRBJ2-5, with 7 positions matching TRBD1. The V gene's germline CDR1 is SQVTM and CDR2 ANQGSEA. V shed 0 bases, J shed 5 bases, and the junction held 15 bases outside the gene matches. The CDR3 spans 17 residues. CDR3 nucleotide sequence: TGCAGCGTTGAAGAAGGGTCGACAGGGTGGTACCCGGAGACCCAGTACTTC. Protein sequence: CSVEEGSTGWYPETQYF.

The rearrangement joins TRBV28 to TRBJ2-2; D possibly corresponds to TRBD2 (5 bases). The CDR3 consists of 16 residues. V lost 2 bases and J lost 4, with 14 bases in between. Germline loops: CDR1 MDHEN, CDR2 SYDVKM. This CDR3 reads CASSLPSTEGTGELFF. The CDR3 bases are TGTGCCAGCAGTTTACCATCCACAGAGGGCACCGGGGAGCTGTTTTTT.

In this sample, this clonotype turned up a few times. This chain connects TRBV6-4 to TRBJ2-3; D ambiguous. The CDR3 loop spans 13 amino acids. V lost 5 bases to trimming and J lost 3 bases, with 9 bases between them. Germline V gives CDR1 MRHNA, CDR2 SNTAGT. The CDR3 DNA reads TGTGCCAGCAGTCCGACTGCAACAGATACGCAGTATTTT. Protein sequence: CASSPTATDTQYF.

V is TRBV20-1 and J is TRBJ1-1, with 7 positions matching TRBD1. J lost 4 bases, V lost 3 bases, and 8 bases had no gene match. CDR3 length: 14 amino acids. Per the germline V gene, CDR1 is DFQATT and CDR2 is SNEGSKA (reference sequence). CDR3 DNA sequence: TGCAGTGCTAGGAAACAGGGGCTCGGCACTGAAGCTTTCTTT. This sequence encodes CSARKQGLGTEAFF.

The chain employs TRBV15 and TRBJ2-3, with 11 bases aligning to TRBD2. The germline V gene encodes CDR1 LNHNV and CDR2 YYDKDF (reference sequence). V lost 1 base, J lost 2 bases, and 2 bases stayed unmatched. The CDR3 is 16 residues long. This chain's CDR3 is CATSRGLAGFTDTQYF. For the CDR3, the DNA is TGTGCCACCAGCAGAGGACTAGCGGGGTTCACAGATACGCAGTATTTT.